This T cell receptor beta chain was recovered during a study of T cell responses to AZD1222 COVID-19 vaccine. Study findings and constraints: White British ancestry dominated among donors, who included more females, and clonal diversity was possibly underestimated. No day 14 peak samples; only post-peak repertoires were characterized.

As for this clone: Its specificity is not known.

Germline V gene lookup returns CDR1 SGHAT and CDR2 FQNNGV. Trimming removed 6 bases at V and 8 bases at J, with 19 bases between. The CDR3 extends over 14 amino acids. The repertoire was sequenced with immunoSEQ multiplex PCR; TCRdb's copy has only in-frame clones and lacks some. The sample includes over 85,000 clones, 92% of them seen just once. This sample comprised peripheral blood, obtained 28 days after the second AZD1222 dose. The chain links TRBV11-2 to TRBJ1-1; D is uncertain. The clonotype was recovered from an adult who received the AZD1222 COVID-19 vaccine. CDR3 region: CASSPSASGGEAFF. The CDR3 DNA reads as TGTGCCAGCAGTCCCTCCGCCAGCGGAGGAGAAGCTTTCTTT.